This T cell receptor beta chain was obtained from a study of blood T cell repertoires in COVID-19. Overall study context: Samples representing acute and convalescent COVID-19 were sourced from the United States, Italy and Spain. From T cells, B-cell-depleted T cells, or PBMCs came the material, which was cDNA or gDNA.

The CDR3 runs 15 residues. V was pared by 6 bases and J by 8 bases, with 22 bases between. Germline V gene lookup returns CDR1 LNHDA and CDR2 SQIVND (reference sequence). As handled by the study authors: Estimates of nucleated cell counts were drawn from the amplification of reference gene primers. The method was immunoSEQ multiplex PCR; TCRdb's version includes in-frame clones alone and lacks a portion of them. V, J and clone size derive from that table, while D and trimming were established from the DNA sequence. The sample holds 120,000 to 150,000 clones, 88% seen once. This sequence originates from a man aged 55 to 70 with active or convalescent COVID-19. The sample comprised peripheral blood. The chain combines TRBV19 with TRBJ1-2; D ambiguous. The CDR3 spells CASRTPSKAQPGYTF. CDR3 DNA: TGTGCCAGTAGGACTCCCAGTAAGGCCCAACCGGGCTACACCTTC.